The 12 T cell receptor beta chains below all came from one sample that was sequenced in a study of glioma-infiltrating T cells after dendritic cell vaccination. Here immunoSEQ multiplex PCR was the method, and the copy in TCRdb shows in-frame clones only, minus some. The top ten hold 3.2% of the sample, which has roughly 82,000 clones, approximately 90% seen once. The sample here was blood, taken before dendritic cell vaccination. All receptors derive from a human donor with glioblastoma.

The chain is built from TRBV7-2 and TRBJ1-1; TRBD1 might be the D (6 bases). V shed 5 bases and J shed 1 base, with 11 bases lying between them. There are 14 residues in the CDR3. Germline V gene lookup returns CDR1 SGHTA and CDR2 FQGNSA. In nucleotides, the CDR3 is TGTGCCAGCAGCCGTCAGGGGCCGAACACTGAAGCTTTCTTT. This gives the protein CASSRQGPNTEAFF.

This chain uses TRBV5-1 with TRBJ2-1; D may be TRBD2 (6 bases). The CDR3 runs to 15 residues. V lost 0 bases to trimming and J lost 5 bases, with 12 bases between them. Germline CDR1 reads SGHRS; CDR2 reads YFSETQ. The CDR3, as DNA: TGCGCCAGCAGCTTGGTGGTTAGCGGAAACAATGAGCAGTTCTTC. It translates to CASSLVVSGNNEQFF.

The chain joins TRBV5-1 to TRBJ2-1, with TRBD1 as a possible D gene (6 bases). The germline V and J ends were trimmed by 5 bases and 9 bases, with 18 bases remaining between them. Germline CDR1 is SGHRS and CDR2 is YFSETQ. The CDR3 runs 14 residues. The CDR3 sequence is CASRSTGGGSEQFF. The DNA of the CDR3 is TGCGCCAGCAGGTCGACAGGTGGGGGTTCTGAGCAGTTCTTC.

The rearrangement uses TRBV11-1 and TRBJ1-2; 9 positions match TRBD1. The CDR3 is 15 residues long. The V segment lost 5 bases and the J segment 4 bases; nucleotides outside the gene matches: 8. Germline CDR1 is SGHAT and CDR2 is FQDESV (reference sequence). The CDR3 here is CASSLRTGVIYGYTF. CDR3 DNA: TGTGCCAGCAGCCTAAGGACAGGGGTGATCTATGGCTACACCTTC.

The chain carries TRBV5-1 and TRBJ2-3; TRBD2 agrees at 11 bases. CDR1 is SGHRS and CDR2 is YFSETQ in the germline V gene. The ends lost 0 bases at V and 4 bases at J; junction bases unmatched: 7. This CDR3 is built from 17 residues. The CDR3 bases are TGCGCCAGCAGCTTGGTACTAGCGGGAGATTGGGCAGATACGCAGTATTTT. Translation gives CASSLVLAGDWADTQYF.

The chain is built from TRBV5-1 and TRBJ1-1; possibly TRBD1 for D (5 bases). The CDR3 is 14 amino acids. V lost 6 bases, J lost 4 bases, and 16 bases lay in between. Germline CDR1 SGHRS, CDR2 YFSETQ. CDR3 protein: CASTIYLGGTEAFF. CDR3 coding DNA: TGCGCCAGCACTATATATCTGGGGGGCACTGAAGCTTTCTTT.

V and J are TRBV11-2 and TRBJ2-2; D is perhaps TRBD1 (5 bases). Deletions cut 1 base from V and 4 bases from J, with 7 bases between. Germline assignment: CDR1 SGHAT and CDR2 FQNNGV. The CDR3 length is 14 residues. In nucleotides, the CDR3 is TGTGCCAGCAGCTTAGGACAGCTCACCGGGGAGCTGTTTTTT. Amino acids: CASSLGQLTGELFF.

This clone was found once. V usage is TRBV6-5 and J usage is TRBJ2-7, with TRBD1 matching 8 bases. CDR3 size: 15 residues. Germline assignment: CDR1 MNHEY and CDR2 SVGAGI. V lost 5 bases, J lost 4 bases, and 10 bases stayed unmatched. DNA for the CDR3: TGTGCCAGCAGTAGGGAGACAGGGGACCCTTACGAGCAGTACTTC. Translation: CASSRETGDPYEQYF.

The DNA of the CDR3 is TGTGCCAGCAGCTTGGATGGACAGGGGGTAGATACGCAGTATTTT. This encodes CASSLDGQGVDTQYF. The chain links TRBV5-6 to TRBJ2-3; 10 nucleotides match TRBD1. V lost 0 bases to trimming and J lost 5 bases; unmatched junction nucleotides: 3. This CDR3 region has 15 residues. The germline V gene has CDR1 SGHDT and CDR2 YYEEEE.

The chain is built from TRBV5-4 and TRBJ2-7; D remains ambiguous. The length of the CDR3 is 12 residues. CDR1 is SGHNT, CDR2 YYREEE, per germline (reference sequence). V was pared by 0 bases and J by 5 bases, with 6 bases between. The CDR3 region has the DNA TGTGCCAGCAGCTTGGGCGTTAACGAGCAGTACTTC. Translated: CASSLGVNEQYF.

The J gene is TRBJ2-3, the V gene TRBV7-8, with 7 bases identical to TRBD1. V trimming: 3 bases; J trimming: 2 bases; junction bases outside the gene matches: 5. This CDR3 contains 15 residues. Germline loops: CDR1 SGHVS, CDR2 FQNEAQ. The DNA of the CDR3 is TGTGCCAGCAGCTTGGGACAGACAATCACAGATACGCAGTATTTT. As protein: CASSLGQTITDTQYF.

The chain employs TRBV2 and TRBJ2-1; 12 bases are shared with TRBD2. Germline lookup yields CDR1 SNHLY and CDR2 FYNNEI. V trimming: 3 bases; J trimming: 9 bases; junction bases outside the gene matches: 9. The CDR3 length is 16 residues. The CDR3: CASSDTVLAGGSEQFF. In nucleotides, the CDR3 is TGTGCCAGCAGTGATACCGTACTAGCGGGAGGATCTGAGCAGTTCTTC.